This TCR beta chain was captured in a study of identical twins. Each donor was a healthy Caucasian. Regarding the study as a whole: Compared with unrelated sharing, twin-shared out-of-frame alpha sequences had more low-probability sequences.

TCRdb reanalysed the 5' RACE reads using MiXCR and keeps one entry per CDR3 protein. The data contain a few hundred thousand distinct CDR3 sequences, about 8.9% of them singletons. This clonotype was seen a handful of times. Its matching antigen is unknown. The length of the CDR3 is 15 residues. Trimming stripped 5 bases from V and 4 bases from J, with 16 bases between. In germline, CDR1 is MNHNS, CDR2 SASEGT. These data are also associated with another study on yellow fever vaccine responses in identical twins. This second study notes: Twins' vaccine T cell responses were reported to seem partly convergent and partly personalized.

The V and J genes are TRBV6-1 and TRBJ2-3; no firm D call. The specimen sequenced was CD8+ T cells sorted from blood. The origin of this receptor is a woman under 30 in good health. The CDR3 nucleotides are TGTGCCAGCAGTCCTCTGACAAGAGCCGCAGATACGCAGTATTTT. Its translation: CASSPLTRAADTQYF.